The present T cell receptor (beta chain) was sequenced within a study of T cell responses to AZD1222 COVID-19 vaccine. Method: immunoSEQ multiplex PCR; TCRdb's copy keeps in-frame clones and lacks some. The repertoire holds over 100,000 clones, more than 65% seen once, with 9.4% in the top ten. V lost 2 bases to trimming and J lost 3 bases, with 10 bases between them. Germline CDR1 reads MNHEY; CDR2 reads SVGAGI. CDR3 length: 15 amino acids. Findings of the study overall: Increases in Spike-specific TCR breadth and depth were seen after two AZD1222 doses. Among vaccine-associated CD4 TCRs, coverage spanned spike, with dominance at 160-218 and 743-854. Samples come after the peak T cell response, not at day 14. Only a handful of AZD1222 recipients tested seropositive at baseline.

Comment on this clone: Antigen unknown.

The chain combines TRBV6-5 with TRBJ2-2; D remains ambiguous. Sample: peripheral blood, taken on day 0 of AZD1222 vaccination. The receptor was isolated from an adult in good health. This CDR3 is CASSYQIGHTGELFF. DNA of the CDR3: TGTGCCAGCAGTTACCAAATAGGGCACACCGGGGAGCTGTTTTTT.